This TCR beta chain was found in a study of T cell repertoires in cytomegalovirus infection. Background on the study: Signatures in public TCR beta sequences pointed to both CMV infection and matching HLA type.

TCRdb independently ran MiXCR on the reads; one entry per CDR3 protein. The sample has 200,000 to 300,000 distinct CDR3 sequences; roughly 9% are singletons. The CDR3 runs 17 residues. V lost 5 bases and J lost 0, with 17 bases in between. The germline V gene has CDR1 SEHNR and CDR2 FQNEAQ (reference sequence). The sample holds many counts of this clonotype. Its target is not known. Study-wide results and caveats: Ex vivo responses were dominated by HLA-C-restricted CMV-specific TCR beta clonotypes. Individuals carrying CMV plus the relevant HLA were identified by cumulative frequency of public TCR beta families.

This clonotype was sampled from a human donor in good health (CMV status not recorded). Some clones in this sample may be carry-over from other donors' samples. This chain connects TRBV7-9 to TRBJ1-3, with D unclear. Sequencing was performed on PBMCs. The CDR3 DNA follows: TGTGCCAGCAGCCAGAATGTAGGGCTCCTCTCTGGAAACACCATATATTTT. Its translation is CASSQNVGLLSGNTIYF. Drawing the rest from reference TRBV7-9 and TRBJ1-3, the complete variable domain is DTGVSQNPRHKITKRGQNVTFRCDPISEHNRLYWYRQTLGQGPEFLTYFQNEAQLEKSRLLSDRFSAERPKGSFSTLEIQRTEQGDSAMYLCASSQNVGLLSGNTIYFGEGSWLTVV.